This TCR beta chain is from a study of cytomegalovirus exposure and HLA in healthy donors. About the study: Earlier work reported roughly 120 million unique TCR beta sequences from some 170 million T cells. Study-level findings and limits: As immune exposure information, only CMV serostatus was available.

The CDR3 extends over 17 amino acids. Germline V gene data show CDR1 as LNHDA and CDR2 as SQIVND (reference sequence). J lost 6 bases, V lost 7 bases, and 13 bases had no gene match. As for this clone: What it binds is unknown.

Use of 60 Vbeta and 13 Jbeta primers characterized the PCR. Sequenced by immunoSEQ multiplex PCR; TCRdb stores in-frame clones only, minus some. Among about 140,000 clones listed, about three quarters were seen once. The J gene is TRBJ1-5, the V gene TRBV19; 12 bases match TRBD1. What was sequenced was PBMCs. This receptor was identified in a male donor in good health and CMV-seropositive. CDR3 sequence reads: CASINSGTGGLGQPQHF. The CDR3 bases are TGTGCCAGTATTAACTCCGGGACAGGGGGCTTGGGTCAGCCCCAGCATTTT.